The 27 T cell receptor beta chains below come from one sample, sequenced in a study of OX40 agonist ivuxolimab in advanced cancers. TCRdb keeps only in-frame clones here, not all; method: immunoSEQ multiplex PCR. The table includes some 100,000 clones, about 85% detected once. Sequenced material: CD4+ or CD8+ T cells sorted from blood, taken in a trial of the OX40 agonist ivuxolimab. These TCRs come from an adult with an advanced solid tumor such as melanoma, head and neck, liver or kidney cancer.

The CDR3 sequence is CASASGLRDFYGYTF. CDR3 bases: TGTGCCAGCGCCTCTGGCCTTCGGGATTTCTATGGCTACACCTTC. The chain uses TRBV27 and TRBJ1-2; no firm D call. The CDR3 runs to 15 residues. Between the trimmed V and J ends, which lost 8 bases and 4 bases, there was a span of 20 bases. The germline V gene encodes CDR1 MNHEY and CDR2 SMNVEV (reference sequence).

V usage is TRBV5-1 and J usage is TRBJ1-1; D possibly corresponds to TRBD1 (6 bases). The CDR3 runs to 15 residues. V lost 0 bases, J lost 0 bases, and 9 bases lay in between. CDR1 and CDR2 from the germline V gene are SGHRS and YFSETQ. CDR3 region: CASSLGDTMNTEAFF. The CDR3 DNA reads as TGCGCCAGCAGCTTGGGGGACACAATGAACACTGAAGCTTTCTTT.

The V call is TRBV19, the J call TRBJ2-1, with TRBD1 identical over 8 bases. Germline lookup yields CDR1 LNHDA and CDR2 SQIVND (reference sequence). The V segment lost 3 bases and the J segment 14 bases; nucleotides outside the gene matches: 9. This CDR3 contains 13 residues. The CDR3 here is CASSMSVRGREFF. The CDR3 DNA follows: TGTGCCAGTAGTATGTCGGTCAGGGGGCGGGAGTTCTTC.

CDR3 residues: CASRPGQGPYEQYV. CDR3 in DNA: TGTGCCAGCAGACCTGGACAGGGTCCCTACGAGCAGTACGTC. The rearrangement uses TRBV6-5 and TRBJ2-7, with TRBD1 matching 8 bases. The V segment lost 6 bases and the J segment 2 bases; nucleotides outside the gene matches: 6. Germline loops: CDR1 MNHEY, CDR2 SVGAGI. The CDR3 spans 14 residues.

V gene TRBV11-2 combines with J gene TRBJ1-2, with D uncertain. Germline assignment: CDR1 SGHAT and CDR2 FQNNGV. The germline V and J ends were trimmed by 8 bases and 5 bases, with 27 bases remaining between them. This CDR3 has 17 residues. The CDR3 spells CASSPQIGRQDYYGYTF. The CDR3 DNA reads TGTGCCAGCTCTCCCCAGATTGGCCGGCAGGATTATTATGGCTACACCTTC. Full variable domain (outside the CDR3, taken from reference TRBV11-2 and TRBJ1-2): EAGVAQSPRYKIIEKRQSVAFWCNPISGHATLYWYQQILGQGPKLLIQFQNNGVVDDSQLPKDRFSAERLKGVDSTLKIQPAKLEDSAVYLCASSPQIGRQDYYGYTFGSGTRLTVV.

The chain is built from TRBV19 and TRBJ1-1; no firm D call. Germline assignment: CDR1 LNHDA and CDR2 SQIVND (reference sequence). The CDR3 spans 14 residues. The V and J ends lost 6 bases and 0 bases respectively, with 11 bases between them. This CDR3 is CASRHIGVNTEAFF. Written as DNA, the CDR3 is TGTGCCAGTAGGCATATCGGGGTGAACACTGAAGCTTTCTTT.

The chain has TRBV2 and TRBJ2-2; D call uncertain. V lost 8 bases, J lost 4 bases, and 11 bases lay in between. CDR3 length: 13 amino acids. Looked up from germline, CDR1 is SNHLY and CDR2 is FYNNEI. This chain's CDR3 is CASRFDGTGELFF. The CDR3 DNA sequence: TGTGCCAGCCGATTCGATGGCACCGGGGAGCTGTTTTTT.

This clone was detected only once. The V call is TRBV18, the J call TRBJ1-2; tentative D call: TRBD1 (5 bases). Germline V gene lookup returns CDR1 KGHSH and CDR2 LQKENI. There are 14 residues in the CDR3. V was cut by 6 bases and J by 3 bases, with 14 bases left in between. Here the CDR3 DNA reads TGTGCCAGCTCTGGGACCCAGGGCGACTATGGCTACACCTTC. It encodes CASSGTQGDYGYTF.

The chain combines TRBV4-2 with TRBJ2-1, with 9 positions matching TRBD2. After removal of 4 bases from V and 0 bases from J, the junction contained 7 bases not matched to a gene. The CDR3 consists of 17 residues. Germline V gene data show CDR1 as LGHNA and CDR2 as YNFKEQ. CDR3 bases: TGTGCCAGCAGCCGATCCTTAGCGGGGGTCTCCTACAATGAGCAGTTCTTC. It codes for CASSRSLAGVSYNEQFF.

J is TRBJ2-1 and V is TRBV27, with TRBD2 identical over 12 bases. Trimming removed 4 bases from V and 14 bases from J; junction bases left unmatched: 21. Germline lookup yields CDR1 MNHEY and CDR2 SMNVEV (reference sequence). The CDR3 contains 18 residues. CDR3 protein: CASSSRARLAGEIGREFF. CDR3 DNA: TGTGCCAGCAGTTCCAGGGCCAGACTAGCGGGAGAAATCGGAAGAGAGTTCTTC.

The chain is built from TRBV16 and TRBJ1-2; weak D call: TRBD1 (5 bases). The V gene's germline CDR1 is KGHSY and CDR2 FQNENV. The length of the CDR3 is 14 residues. V dropped 0 bases and J dropped 5 bases, with 10 bases sitting between them. The CDR3 nucleotides are TGTGCCAGCAGCCAATCCCCCAGGGATTATGGCTACACCTTC. This codes for CASSQSPRDYGYTF.

The V and J genes are TRBV7-3 and TRBJ2-2, with D hard to call. Germline CDR1 and CDR2: SGHTA and FQGTGA. Trimming removed 1 base from V and 6 bases from J, with 9 bases in between. This CDR3 region has 14 residues. The CDR3 here is CASSLNGESGELFF. The DNA of the CDR3 is TGTGCCAGCAGCTTAAATGGCGAATCCGGGGAGCTGTTTTTT.

This clone was observed a single time. The chain joins TRBV16 to TRBJ1-4; D perhaps matches TRBD1 (5 bases). The CDR3 covers 14 residues. Per germline, CDR1 KGHSY and CDR2 FQNENV. Trimming removed 6 bases from V and 0 bases from J, with 8 bases in between. In DNA, the CDR3 is TGTGCCAGCAGTATGACAGCAACTAATGAAAAACTGTTTTTT. The encoded protein is CASSMTATNEKLFF.

The chain joins TRBV6-4 to TRBJ1-1; D not resolved. The germline gives CDR1 MRHNA, CDR2 SNTAGT. This CDR3 spans 13 amino acids. V lost 3 bases to trimming and J lost 4 bases, with 9 bases between them. The CDR3 here is CASSDGVTTEAFF. As DNA, the CDR3 is TGTGCCAGCAGTGATGGGGTGACCACTGAAGCTTTCTTT.

The rearrangement uses TRBV7-2 and TRBJ2-3; 13 nucleotides agree with TRBD2. The CDR3 has 19 amino acids. V shed 5 bases, J shed 3 bases, and the junction held 14 bases outside the gene matches. Germline CDR1 is SGHTA and CDR2 is FQGNSA. The CDR3 sequence: CASSESRTSGRRWTDTQYF. CDR3 DNA: TGTGCCAGCAGCGAGAGCCGGACTAGCGGGAGACGGTGGACAGATACGCAGTATTTT.

The chain joins TRBV5-1 to TRBJ2-3; D is ambiguous. Between the trimmed V and J ends, which lost 7 bases and 4 bases, there was a span of 16 bases. The CDR3 is made up of 14 amino acids. Germline CDR1 SGHRS, CDR2 YFSETQ. In DNA form, the CDR3 reads TGCGCCAGCCGCCCAAATCTGGGCCCAGATACGCAGTATTTT. Translating it yields CASRPNLGPDTQYF. The complete variable domain, with remaining parts taken from reference TRBV5-1 and TRBJ2-3, reads KAGVTQTPRYLIKTRGQQVTLSCSPISGHRSVSWYQQTPGQGLQFLFEYFSETQRNKGNFPGRFSGRQFSNSRSEMNVSTLELGDSALYLCASRPNLGPDTQYFGPGTRLTVL.

The chain has TRBV25-1 and TRBJ2-7; D possibly uses TRBD1 or TRBD2 (5 bases each). Trimming stripped 5 bases from V and 8 bases from J, with 16 bases between. The CDR3 consists of 13 residues. Per the germline V gene, CDR1 is MGHDK and CDR2 is SYGVNS. DNA of the CDR3: TGTGCCAGCAGTTCAAGCCGGGACCGCCAGCAGTACTTC. The encoded protein is CASSSSRDRQQYF.

The chain has TRBV5-1 and TRBJ2-1; 9 nucleotides line up with TRBD1. This CDR3 comprises 16 residues. J was trimmed by 9 bases and V by 4 bases; bases with no gene match: 14. CDR1 SGHRS and CDR2 YFSETQ come from the germline V gene. The CDR3 nucleotides read TGCGCCAGCAGCCTACAGGGGGCAACGGGGAACGGTGAGCAGTTCTTC. It translates to CASSLQGATGNGEQFF.

The CDR3 reads CASRRKGQIISSGANVLTF. The CDR3, as DNA: TGTGCCAGCCGACGTAAGGGACAGATAATCTCCTCTGGGGCCAACGTCCTGACTTTC. The J gene is TRBJ2-6, the V gene TRBV7-2; 7 bases line up with TRBD1. CDR3 length: 19 residues. V dropped 8 bases and J dropped 0; count of bases not matched to a gene: 16. Germline CDR1 is SGHTA and CDR2 is FQGNSA.

The rearrangement links TRBV6-6 to TRBJ1-1; 8 bases map to TRBD1. The CDR3 length is 15 residues. V dropped 6 bases and J dropped 0; count of bases not matched to a gene: 6. Germline CDR1 and CDR2: MNHNY and SVGAGI (reference sequence). DNA for the CDR3: TGTGCCAGCAGCGAGATGGGACAGGTGAACACTGAAGCTTTCTTT. Translating gives CASSEMGQVNTEAFF.

The rearrangement links TRBV29-1 to TRBJ2-3; TRBD1 matches at 7 bases. With 7 bases clipped from V and 0 bases from J, the junction kept 7 bases outside the gene matches. This CDR3 has 14 amino acids. The germline gives CDR1 SQVTM, CDR2 ANQGSEA. CDR3 region: CSAPTTGSTDTQYF. CDR3 DNA sequence: TGCAGCGCCCCCACGACAGGGAGCACAGATACGCAGTATTTT.

The chain is built from TRBV6-4 and TRBJ2-2; D assignment may be TRBD1 or TRBD2 (5 bases each). The V and J ends lost 8 bases and 2 bases respectively, with 12 bases between them. The germline CDR1 and CDR2 sequences are MRHNA and SNTAGT. The CDR3 covers 14 residues. CDR3 bases: TGTGCCAGCCGTTGGGACGGCAACACCGGGGAGCTGTTTTTT. It translates to CASRWDGNTGELFF.

The V call is TRBV20-1, the J call TRBJ1-5; possible D gene TRBD1, 6 bases. Trimming left V 3 bases short and J 9 bases short, with 9 bases between. This CDR3 comprises 11 residues. CDR1 and CDR2 from the germline V gene are DFQATT and SNEGSKA (reference sequence). In nucleotides, the CDR3 is TGCAGTGCTAGGGAAGGGGGGCCCCAGCATTTT. The encoded protein is CSAREGGPQHF.

This chain joins TRBV6-5 and TRBJ2-5, with 9 nucleotides matching TRBD2. V shed 6 bases and J 5 bases; nucleotides not matched to a gene: 7. Germline CDR1 MNHEY, CDR2 SVGAGI. This CDR3 spans 14 amino acids. Written as DNA, the CDR3 is TGTGCCAGCAGGGCGGCGGGAGGGCTGGAGACCCAGTACTTC. Its protein product is CASRAAGGLETQYF.

V and J are TRBV5-4 and TRBJ2-1; the match to TRBD2 covers 16 bases. The CDR3 extends over 20 amino acids. CDR1 is SGHNT, CDR2 YYREEE, per germline (reference sequence). Trimming removed 4 bases from V and 7 bases from J; junction bases left unmatched: 17. CDR3 in amino acids: CASSLRPGTSGRAGGNEQFF. In nucleotides, the CDR3 is TGTGCCAGCAGCCTCCGTCCCGGGACTAGCGGGAGGGCCGGAGGAAATGAGCAGTTCTTC.

CDR3 sequence (DNA): TGTGCCAGTTTTTCAGGGCGGGGGTACGAGCAGTACTTC. As protein: CASFSGRGYEQYF. This chain connects TRBV28 to TRBJ2-7, with 7 nucleotides matching TRBD2. Germline lookup yields CDR1 MDHEN and CDR2 SYDVKM. J was trimmed by 4 bases and V by 9 bases; bases with no gene match: 9. The CDR3 length is 13 residues.

This clone occurred once. J is TRBJ1-2 and V is TRBV25-1; D might be TRBD1 (6 bases). Germline loops: CDR1 MGHDK, CDR2 SYGVNS. This CDR3 comprises 16 residues. Trimming cost V 3 bases and J 2 bases, with 16 bases left between them. The CDR3 is CASSDPGTHPNYGYTF. The CDR3 DNA is TGTGCCAGCAGTGATCCCGGGACACACCCCAACTATGGCTACACCTTC.